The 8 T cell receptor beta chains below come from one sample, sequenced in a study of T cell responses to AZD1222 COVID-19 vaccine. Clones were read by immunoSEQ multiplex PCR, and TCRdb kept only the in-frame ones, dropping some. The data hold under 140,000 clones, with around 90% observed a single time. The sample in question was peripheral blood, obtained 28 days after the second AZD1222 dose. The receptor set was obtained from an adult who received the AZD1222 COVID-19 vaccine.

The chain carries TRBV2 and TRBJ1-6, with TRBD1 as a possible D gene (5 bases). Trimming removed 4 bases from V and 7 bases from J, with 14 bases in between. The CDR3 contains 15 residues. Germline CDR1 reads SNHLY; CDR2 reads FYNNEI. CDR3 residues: CASSGQGLSNSPLHF. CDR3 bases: TGTGCCAGCAGTGGGCAGGGTTTGTCGAATTCACCCCTCCACTTT.

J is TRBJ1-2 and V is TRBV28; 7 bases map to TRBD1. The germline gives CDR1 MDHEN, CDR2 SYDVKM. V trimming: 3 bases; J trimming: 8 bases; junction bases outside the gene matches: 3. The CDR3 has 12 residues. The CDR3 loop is CASSLAGGGYTF. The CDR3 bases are TGTGCCAGCAGTTTGGCAGGGGGAGGCTACACCTTC.

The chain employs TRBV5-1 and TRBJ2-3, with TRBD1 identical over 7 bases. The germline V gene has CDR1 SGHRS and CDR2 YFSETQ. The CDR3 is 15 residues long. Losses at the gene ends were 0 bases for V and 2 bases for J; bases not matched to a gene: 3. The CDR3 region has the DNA TGCGCCAGCAGCTTGGCACAGGGGTACACAGATACGCAGTATTTT. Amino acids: CASSLAQGYTDTQYF.

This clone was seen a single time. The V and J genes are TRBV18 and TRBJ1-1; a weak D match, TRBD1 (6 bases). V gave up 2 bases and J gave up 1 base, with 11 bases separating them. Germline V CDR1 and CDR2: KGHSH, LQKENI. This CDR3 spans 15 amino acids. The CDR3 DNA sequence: TGTGCCAGCTCACCAGGCACAGGGCGGAACACTGAAGCTTTCTTT. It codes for CASSPGTGRNTEAFF. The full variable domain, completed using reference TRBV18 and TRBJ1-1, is NAGVMQNPRHLVRRRGQEARLRCSPMKGHSHVYWYRQLPEEGLKFMVYLQKENIIDESGMPKERFSAEFPKEGPSILRIQQVVRGDSAAYFCASSPGTGRNTEAFFGQGTRLTVV.

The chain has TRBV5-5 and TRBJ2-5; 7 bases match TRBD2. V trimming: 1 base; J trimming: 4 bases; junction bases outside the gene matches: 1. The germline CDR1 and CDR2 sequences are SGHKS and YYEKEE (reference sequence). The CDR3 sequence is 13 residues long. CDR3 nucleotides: TGTGCCAGCAGCTTGACTAGCGTAGAGACCCAGTACTTC. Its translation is CASSLTSVETQYF. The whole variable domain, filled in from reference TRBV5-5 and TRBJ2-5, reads DAGVTQSPTHLIKTRGQQVTLRCSPISGHKSVSWYQQVLGQGPQFIFQYYEKEERGRGNFPDRFSARQFPNYSSELNVNALLLGDSALYLCASSLTSVETQYFGPGTRLLVL.

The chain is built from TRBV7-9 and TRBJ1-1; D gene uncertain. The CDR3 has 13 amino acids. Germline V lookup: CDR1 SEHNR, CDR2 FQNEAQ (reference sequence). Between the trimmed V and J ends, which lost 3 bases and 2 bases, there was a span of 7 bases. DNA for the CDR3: TGTGCCAGCAGCTTGTGGACTAACACTGAAGCTTTCTTT. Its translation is CASSLWTNTEAFF.

The CDR3 region is CASNLFSEAFF. The CDR3 DNA follows: TGTGCCAGCAATCTCTTTAGTGAAGCTTTCTTT. The chain couples TRBV2 to TRBJ1-1; no clear D. The CDR3 runs to 11 residues. CDR1 and CDR2 from the germline V gene are SNHLY and FYNNEI. V shed 7 bases and J shed 7 bases, with 10 bases lying between them.

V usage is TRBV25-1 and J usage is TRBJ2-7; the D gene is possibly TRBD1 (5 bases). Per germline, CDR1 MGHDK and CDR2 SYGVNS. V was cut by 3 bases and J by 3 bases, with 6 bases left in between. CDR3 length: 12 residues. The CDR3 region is CASSEDNYEQYF. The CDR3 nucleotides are TGTGCCAGCAGTGAGGACAACTACGAGCAGTACTTC.